The TCR beta chain under discussion was sequenced for a study of Ad26.COV2.S vaccination and SARS-CoV-2 variants. Overall study findings and caveats: TCR breadth and depth analyses may have underestimated total T cell responses.

The sample's treatment: around 19 received Ad26.COV2.S at low or high dose, single or two shots; 5 received placebo; per-sample allocation not given. It was on day 63 after the first vaccine or placebo injection that samples were taken. The trim removed 4 bases at V and 5 bases at J, leaving 12 bases unmatched. The germline CDR1 and CDR2 sequences are LGHNA and YSLEER. The length of the CDR3 is 17 residues. For this clone: Its antigen is currently unknown.

The data were produced by immunoSEQ multiplex PCR, yet TCRdb's version contains in-frame clones alone and is incomplete. The sample lists some 330,000 clones; approximately 87% were seen once. This clonotype originated in a person between 18 and 65 years old who received the Ad26.COV2.S COVID-19 vaccine or a placebo. Sequenced here: peripheral blood, sampled in a trial of Ad26.COV2.S vaccine versus placebo. The chain combines TRBV4-3 with TRBJ2-2; TRBD2 matches 8 bases. The chain's CDR3 is CASSPNPAGVGTGELFF. CDR3 DNA: TGCGCCAGCAGCCCCAACCCAGCGGGAGTGGGAACCGGGGAGCTGTTTTTT.